The entry below describes one T cell receptor (beta chain). Original data processing: Quantification of nucleated cells was approximated via reference gene primer amplification. Only in-frame clones appear in the TCRdb table, and some are missing; sequencing was by immunoSEQ multiplex PCR. V and J calls and clone size are as listed in that table; D and trimming were resolved from the DNA. The sample comprises about 270,000 clones, roughly 90% of which are singletons, and approximately 3% rests with the top ten. Exposed study participants had met a COVID-19 case within 2 weeks before entry. The data originate from a study of blood T cell repertoires in COVID-19. For the study at large: Collection of acute and convalescent COVID-19 samples took place in the United States, Italy and Spain.

V lost 4 bases and J 0 bases, leaving 16 bases between the germline ends. The CDR3 has 18 residues. Germline assignment: CDR1 LGHDT and CDR2 YNNKEL (reference sequence). The source is a man aged 40-49 years who had been exposed to COVID-19. V usage is TRBV3-1 (or the pseudogene TRBV3-2) and J usage is TRBJ1-6, with D possibly being TRBD1 (6 bases). The material sequenced was PBMCs or T cells enriched from blood (not recorded which). The CDR3 coding sequence is TGTGCCAGCAGCCTACGGGACATCTTGAGCTCCTATAATTCACCCCTCCACTTT. Translation: CASSLRDILSSYNSPLHF.